The TCR beta chain under discussion was sequenced for a study of post-analysis software for immune sequencing data. Whole-study findings and limits: Included in a set of about 5 TRBV segments more frequent in patients than controls were TRBV5-6, TRBV5-1 and TRBV20-1.

Germline trimming cut 6 bases from V and 5 bases from J; bases unmatched to any gene: 6. The CDR3 contains 14 residues. CDR1 is MGHRA and CDR2 is YSYEKL in the germline V gene. This clonotype has ten or more counts. Antigen specificity is unknown. Tagging with unique molecular identifiers was a feature of the TCR beta cDNA libraries. MiXCR was run by TCRdb on the PCR reads, yielding one entry per CDR3 protein. Altogether roughly 170,000 distinct CDR3 sequences are present, 25% to 35% being singletons, with the ten largest covering 1.5%. This sequence originates from a girl aged 10 to 17 with multiple sclerosis. The chain joins TRBV4-1 to TRBJ1-5, with TRBD1 matching 8 bases. Sequencing was carried out using blood. CDR3 in amino acids: CASRRQGADQPQHF. In DNA, the CDR3 is TGCGCCAGCAGGAGGCAGGGGGCCGATCAGCCCCAGCATTTT.